This record concerns one T cell receptor (beta chain) sequence. TCRdb reworked the 5' RACE reads into one entry per CDR3 protein, no DNA. The table for this sample gives approximately 160,000 distinct CDR3 sequences. The sample belongs to a study of monozygotic twins with inflammatory bowel disease. This TCR came from a human donor with ulcerative colitis or Crohn's disease, or a healthy co-twin of an affected twin (not recorded which). The sequencing sample was made of blood.

CDR3 amino acids: CASTRTGEGYTF. The chain couples TRBV5-6 to TRBJ1-2; TCRdb returns TRBD1, unconfirmable since there is no DNA. Germline lookup yields CDR1 SGHDT and CDR2 YYEEEE. There are 12 residues in the CDR3.